These 7 T cell receptor beta chains originate from one sample sequenced in a study of human T cells and chemical hapten exposure. Time point: patch test 1, 2 weeks after DPC sensitization. As to treatment: therapeutic diphenylcyclopropenone sensitization with weekly scalp DPC. TCRdb fed the RACE reads into MiXCR, producing one record per CDR3 protein. This sample has around 380,000 distinct CDR3 sequences, with roughly 4.8% found just once. Material: whole blood, obtained in connection with sensitization to the hapten diphenylcyclopropenone (DPC). The origin of the receptors is a woman aged 45-60 years with alopecia areata. Some clones in this sample may be carry-over from other donors' samples.

This clonotype was seen a few times. This chain's CDR3 is CASSLPAEGPNTGELFF. CDR3 coding DNA: TGTGCCAGCAGTTTGCCCGCGGAGGGGCCGAACACCGGGGAGCTGTTTTTT. This chain links TRBV12-3 or TRBV12-4 with TRBJ2-2; possibly TRBD2 for D (6 bases). V was trimmed by 3 bases and J by 0 bases, leaving 14 bases between them. The CDR3 sequence is 17 residues long.

This chain uses TRBV10-3 with TRBJ2-3; TRBD1 might be the D (6 bases). CDR1 ENHRY and CDR2 SYGVKD come from the germline V gene. The CDR3 totals 14 residues. V was cut by 11 bases and J by 3 bases, with 18 bases left in between. CDR3 DNA sequence: TGTGCCGCGCGACCGGGACAAAAGACAGATACGCAGTATTTT. The encoded protein is CAARPGQKTDTQYF.

In this sample, this clonotype turned up many times. V gene TRBV20-1 combines with J gene TRBJ1-6; D gene ambiguous. CDR1 is DFQATT, CDR2 SNEGSKA, per germline (reference sequence). Deletions cut 3 bases from V and 5 bases from J, with 8 bases between. The CDR3 has 13 amino acids. In DNA, the CDR3 is TGCAGTGCTAGGGGCAGTCATAATTCACCCCTCCACTTT. Amino acids: CSARGSHNSPLHF.

V and J are TRBV28 and TRBJ1-2; 7 bases are a match to TRBD1. The CDR3 has 16 residues. Germline V gene lookup returns CDR1 MDHEN and CDR2 SYDVKM. The V gene end was trimmed by 6 bases and the J gene end by 4 bases; junction bases not matched to a gene: 14. The CDR3: CASSLSEGALFYGYTF. The CDR3 DNA is TGTGCCAGCAGCCTCAGTGAGGGGGCGCTTTTCTATGGCTACACCTTC.

The rearrangement joins TRBV28 to TRBJ2-7; TRBD2 aligns across 13 bases. The CDR3 is made up of 15 amino acids. Per the germline V gene, CDR1 is MDHEN and CDR2 is SYDVKM. V gave up 6 bases and J gave up 5 bases; unmatched junction bases: 7. The CDR3 DNA reads as TGTGCCAGCAGCCTACTAGCGGGAGGGCCCGACGAGCAGTACTTC. It encodes CASSLLAGGPDEQYF.

This clonotype was counted at least ten times. J is TRBJ1-1 and V is TRBV21-1. TRBV21-1 is described as a pseudogene. CDR3 size: 14 residues. CDR3 amino acids: CASSKVNRALQAFF. As DNA, the CDR3 is TGTGCCAGCAGCAAAGTAAACCGGGCCCTCCAAGCTTTCTTT.

In its sample, this clonotype was seen a few times. The chain links TRBV27 to TRBJ2-7; 9 bases are a match to TRBD1. Unmatched junction bases numbered 3, after V lost 5 bases and J lost 4 bases. The germline gives CDR1 MNHEY, CDR2 SMNVEV (reference sequence). The CDR3 has 13 residues. CDR3 sequence reads: CASSMGQGYEQYF. Written as DNA, the CDR3 is TGTGCCAGCAGTATGGGACAGGGTTACGAGCAGTACTTC.